This TCR beta chain is from a study of blood T cell repertoires in COVID-19. Turning to the study itself: T cells, B-cell-depleted T cells, or PBMCs provided the cDNA or gDNA that served as material.

Authors' methods: Reference gene primer amplification in the assay estimated nucleated cell counts. Data came from immunoSEQ multiplex PCR; TCRdb stores just in-frame clones and leaves some out. That table gives V, J and clone size, and the DNA gave D and trimming. Of fewer than 300,000 clones in the sample, under 90% were seen once. CDR1 and CDR2 from the germline V gene are MNHEY and SVGEGT. Trimming cost V 5 bases and J 0 bases, with 14 bases left between them. The CDR3 sequence is 16 residues long. J is TRBJ1-5 and V is TRBV6-2 or TRBV6-3, with D perhaps matching TRBD1 (6 bases). The sample was peripheral blood. The sequence was obtained from a woman in her late teens or twenties with acute or convalescent COVID-19. CDR3 sequence (DNA): TGTGCCAGCAGTACAGGACAGTCGTATAGCAATCAGCCCCAGCATTTT. Its protein product is CASSTGQSYSNQPQHF.